This TCR beta chain was found in a study of T cell changes during pregnancy in multiple sclerosis. This clone was detected once. This table comes from immunoSEQ multiplex PCR, and its TCRdb copy is limited to in-frame clones, with some not included. The data show some 30,000 clones, roughly nine tenths seen once. Sequenced here: CD8+ T cells from peripheral blood mononuclear cells, sampled in the third trimester of pregnancy. The clonotype originates from a female donor with multiple sclerosis, enrolled in a pregnancy study.

CDR3 residues: CASSRGTSGNYEQYF. In nucleotides, the CDR3 is TGTGCCAGCAGTCGGGGGACTAGCGGGAACTACGAGCAGTACTTC. V usage is TRBV27 and J usage is TRBJ2-7; 13 bases agree with TRBD2. From germline, CDR1 is MNHEY and CDR2 SMNVEV (reference sequence). J gave up 3 bases and V 5 bases, and 4 bases lay outside the gene matches. This CDR3 has 15 residues.